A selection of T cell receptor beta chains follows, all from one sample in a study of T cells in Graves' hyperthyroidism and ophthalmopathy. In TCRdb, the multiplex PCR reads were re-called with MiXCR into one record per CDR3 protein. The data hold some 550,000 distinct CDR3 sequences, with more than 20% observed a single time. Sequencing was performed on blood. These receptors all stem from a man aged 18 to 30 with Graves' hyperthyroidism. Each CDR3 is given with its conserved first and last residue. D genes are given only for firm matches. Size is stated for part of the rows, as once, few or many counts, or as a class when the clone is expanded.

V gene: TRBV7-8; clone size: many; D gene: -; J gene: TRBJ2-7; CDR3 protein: CASSLAPQRFSYEQYF; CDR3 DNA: TGTGCCAGCAGCTTAGCGCCACAGCGATTTTCCTACGAGCAGTACTTC
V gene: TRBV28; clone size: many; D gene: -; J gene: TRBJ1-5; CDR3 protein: CASSGGRVGNQPQHF; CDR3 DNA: TGTGCCAGCAGTGGGGGGAGGGTGGGCAATCAGCCCCAGCATTTT
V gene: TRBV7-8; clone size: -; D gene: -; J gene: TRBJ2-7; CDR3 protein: CASSVRQKAYEQYF; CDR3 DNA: TGTGCCAGCAGCGTGAGGCAGAAGGCTTACGAGCAGTACTTC
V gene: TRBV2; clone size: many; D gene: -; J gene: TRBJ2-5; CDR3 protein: CASSVWGAGETQYF; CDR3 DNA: TGTGCCAGCAGTGTATGGGGGGCTGGGGAGACCCAGTACTTC
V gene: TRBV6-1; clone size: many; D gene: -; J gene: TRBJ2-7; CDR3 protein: CASGGGPTYEQYF; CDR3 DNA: TGTGCCAGCGGTGGGGGGCCTACCTACGAGCAGTACTTC
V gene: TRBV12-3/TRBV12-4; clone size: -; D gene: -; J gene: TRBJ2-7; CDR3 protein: CASSKTVPYEQYF; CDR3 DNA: TGTGCCAGCAGTAAGACAGTCCCCTACGAGCAGTACTTC
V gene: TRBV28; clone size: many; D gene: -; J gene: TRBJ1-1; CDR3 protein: CAVLQGGTEAFF; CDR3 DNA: TGTGCCGTACTACAGGGAGGCACTGAAGCTTTCTTT
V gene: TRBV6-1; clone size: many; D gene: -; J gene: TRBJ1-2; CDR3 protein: CAIAQLIGYGYTF; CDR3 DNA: TGTGCCATAGCCCAATTAATCGGGTATGGCTACACCTTC
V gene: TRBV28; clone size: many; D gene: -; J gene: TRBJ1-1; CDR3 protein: CASSRGLGTEAFF; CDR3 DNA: TGTGCCAGCAGTCGGGGGTTAGGGACTGAAGCTTTCTTT
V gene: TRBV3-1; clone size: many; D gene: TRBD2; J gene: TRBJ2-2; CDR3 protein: CASSQNLAGIIAGELFF; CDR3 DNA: TGTGCCAGCAGCCAAAATTTAGCGGGGATAATCGCCGGGGAGCTGTTTTTT
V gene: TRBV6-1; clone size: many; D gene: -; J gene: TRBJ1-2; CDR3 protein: CASSPGPTQGYTF; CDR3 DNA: TGTGCCAGCTCTCCCGGGCCGACGCAAGGCTACACCTTC
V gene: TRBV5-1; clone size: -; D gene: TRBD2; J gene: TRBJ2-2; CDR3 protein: CASSLRPGGAVTGELFF; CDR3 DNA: TGCGCCAGCAGCTTGCGGCCCGGGGGGGCTGTCACCGGGGAGCTGTTTTTT
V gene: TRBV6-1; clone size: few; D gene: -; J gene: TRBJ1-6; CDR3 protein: CASTGGFNSALHF; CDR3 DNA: TGTGCCAGCACGGGGGGGTTTAATTCGGCCCTCCACTTT
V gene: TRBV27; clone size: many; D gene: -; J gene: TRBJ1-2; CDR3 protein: CASSDYPQGGGYTF; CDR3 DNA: TGTGCCAGCAGTGACTACCCGCAGGGAGGTGGCTACACCTTC
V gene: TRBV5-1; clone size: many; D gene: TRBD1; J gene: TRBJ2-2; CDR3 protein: CASSRQGADTGELFF; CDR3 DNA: TGCGCCAGCAGTAGACAGGGGGCTGACACCGGGGAGCTGTTTTTT
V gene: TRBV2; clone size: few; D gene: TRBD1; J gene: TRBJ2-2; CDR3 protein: CAIVIRTGIDTGELFF; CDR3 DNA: TGTGCCATCGTGATTCGGACAGGGATAGACACCGGGGAGCTGTTTTTT
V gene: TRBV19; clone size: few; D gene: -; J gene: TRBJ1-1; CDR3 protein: CASSINHHPNTEAFF; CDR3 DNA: TGTGCCAGTAGTATTAACCATCATCCGAACACTGAAGCTTTCTTT
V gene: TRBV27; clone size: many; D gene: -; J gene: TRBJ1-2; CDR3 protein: CASSFGAGLYGYTF; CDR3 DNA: -
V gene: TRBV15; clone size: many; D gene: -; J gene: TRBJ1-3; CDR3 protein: CATSREGTLGNTIYF; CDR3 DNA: TGTGCCACCAGCAGAGAGGGGACACTCGGAAACACCATATATTTT
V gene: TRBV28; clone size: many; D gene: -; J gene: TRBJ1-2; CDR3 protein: CASTTSVEGPNYGYTF; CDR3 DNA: TGTGCCAGCACTACTTCGGTTGAGGGGCCCAACTATGGCTACACCTTC
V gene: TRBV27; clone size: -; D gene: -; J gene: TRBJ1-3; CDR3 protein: CASSLSATGVRNTIYF; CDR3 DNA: TGTGCCAGCAGTTTATCGGCCACAGGCGTAAGGAACACCATATATTTT
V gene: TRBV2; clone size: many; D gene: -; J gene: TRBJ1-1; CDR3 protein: CASSEAGGGWGTEAFF; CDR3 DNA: TGTGCCAGCAGTGAAGCTGGAGGGGGTTGGGGCACTGAAGCTTTCTTT
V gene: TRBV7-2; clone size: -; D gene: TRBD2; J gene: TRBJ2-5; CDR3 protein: CASSWGGGTQETQYF; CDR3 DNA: TGTGCCAGCAGCTGGGGGGGAGGGACCCAAGAGACCCAGTACTTC
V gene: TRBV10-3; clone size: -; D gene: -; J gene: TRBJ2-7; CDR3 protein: CAISDLVGPSYEQYF; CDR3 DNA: TGTGCCATCAGTGACCTGGTTGGCCCGTCCTACGAGCAGTACTTC
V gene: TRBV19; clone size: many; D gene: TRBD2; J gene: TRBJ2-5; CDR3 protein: CASSPSGVETQYF; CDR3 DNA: TGTGCCAGTAGTCCGAGCGGGGTAGAGACCCAGTACTTC
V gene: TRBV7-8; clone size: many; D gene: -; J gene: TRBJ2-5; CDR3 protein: CASGSWPETQYF; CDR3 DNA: TGTGCCAGCGGATCCTGGCCGGAGACCCAGTACTTC
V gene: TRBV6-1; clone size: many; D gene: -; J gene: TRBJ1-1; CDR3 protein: CASSTGMGGTEAFF; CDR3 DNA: TGTGCCAGCAGTACAGGGATGGGGGGCACTGAAGCTTTCTTT
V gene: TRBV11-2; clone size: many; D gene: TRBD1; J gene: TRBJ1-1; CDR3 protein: CASSLIGQGNTEAFF; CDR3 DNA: TGTGCCAGCAGCTTGATTGGACAGGGGAACACTGAAGCTTTCTTT
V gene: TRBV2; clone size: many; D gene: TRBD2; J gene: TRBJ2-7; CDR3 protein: CASSEGEGTGEQYF; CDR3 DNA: TGTGCCAGCAGTGAAGGGGAGGGGACCGGCGAGCAGTACTTC
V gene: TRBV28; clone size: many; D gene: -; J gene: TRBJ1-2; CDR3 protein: CASRPSRGAYGYTF; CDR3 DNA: TGTGCCAGCAGACCTAGCAGGGGAGCGTATGGCTACACCTTC
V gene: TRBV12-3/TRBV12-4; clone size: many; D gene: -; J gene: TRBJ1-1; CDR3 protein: CASRDLGRTRGGAFF; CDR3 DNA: TGTGCCAGCAGGGATTTGGGAAGGACCAGGGGTGGAGCTTTCTTT
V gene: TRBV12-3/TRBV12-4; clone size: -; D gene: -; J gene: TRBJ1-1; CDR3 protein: CASSLEAGDFAEAFF; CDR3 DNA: TGTGCCAGCAGTTTAGAGGCAGGGGATTTCGCTGAAGCTTTCTTT
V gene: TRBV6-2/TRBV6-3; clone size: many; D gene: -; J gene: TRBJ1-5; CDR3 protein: CASSSSLGTLGGNQPQHF; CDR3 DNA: TGTGCCAGCAGTTCCTCTTTAGGGACTCTGGGAGGAAATCAGCCCCAGCATTTT
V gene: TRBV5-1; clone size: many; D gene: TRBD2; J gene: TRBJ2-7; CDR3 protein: CASSLVAGGKEQYF; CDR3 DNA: TGCGCCAGCAGCTTGGTGGCGGGGGGCAAGGAGCAGTACTTC
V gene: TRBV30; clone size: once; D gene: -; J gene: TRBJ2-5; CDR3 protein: CAWSLEGRGTQYF; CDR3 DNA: TGTGCCTGGAGTCTAGAAGGGCGGGGGACCCAGTACTTC
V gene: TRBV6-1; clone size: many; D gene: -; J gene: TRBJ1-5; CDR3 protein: CASSPSQLQPQHF; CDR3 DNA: TGTGCCAGCAGTCCGAGTCAGCTTCAGCCCCAGCATTTT
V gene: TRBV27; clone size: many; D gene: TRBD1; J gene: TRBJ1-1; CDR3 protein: CASIGPGQENTEAFF; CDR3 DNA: TGTGCCAGCATTGGTCCGGGACAGGAGAACACTGAAGCTTTCTTT
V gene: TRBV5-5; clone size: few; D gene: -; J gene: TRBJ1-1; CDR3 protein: CASSSWQENTEAFF; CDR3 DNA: TGTGCCAGCAGCTCCTGGCAGGAGAACACTGAAGCTTTCTTT
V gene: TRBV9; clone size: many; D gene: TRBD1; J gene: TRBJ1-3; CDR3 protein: CASSVEGQGRGNTIYF; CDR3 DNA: TGTGCCAGCAGCGTAGAGGGACAGGGACGCGGAAACACCATATATTTT
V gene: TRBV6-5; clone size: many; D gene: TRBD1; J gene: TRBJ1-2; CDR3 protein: CASSYAGTAYGYTF; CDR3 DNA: TGTGCCAGCAGTTACGCCGGGACAGCCTATGGCTACACCTTC
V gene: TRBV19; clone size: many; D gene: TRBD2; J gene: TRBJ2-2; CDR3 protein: CASTKQAGGSGGELFF; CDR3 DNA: TGTGCCAGTACCAAACAAGCGGGGGGGTCAGGCGGGGAGCTGTTTTTT
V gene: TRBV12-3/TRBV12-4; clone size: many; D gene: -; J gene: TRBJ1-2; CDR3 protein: CASSLAISYGYTF; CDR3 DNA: TGTGCCAGCAGTTTAGCGATCAGTTATGGCTACACCTTC
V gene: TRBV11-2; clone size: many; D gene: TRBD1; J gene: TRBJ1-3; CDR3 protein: CASSFTGGTGNTIYF; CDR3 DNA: TGTGCCAGCAGCTTCACAGGGGGTACTGGAAACACCATATATTTT
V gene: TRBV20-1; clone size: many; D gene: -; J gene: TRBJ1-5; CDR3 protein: CSARIGPYSNQPRHF; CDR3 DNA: TGCAGTGCTAGGATAGGACCGTATAGCAATCAGCCCCGGCATTTT
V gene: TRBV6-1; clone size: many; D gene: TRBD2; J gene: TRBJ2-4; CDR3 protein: CASSEPAGDWAKNIQYF; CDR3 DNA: TGTGCCAGCAGTGAACCCGCGGGGGATTGGGCCAAAAACATTCAGTACTTC